These 29 T cell receptor beta chains came from one sample sequenced in a study of cytomegalovirus exposure and HLA in healthy donors. The PCR ran on 60 Vbeta and 13 Jbeta primers. Sequenced by immunoSEQ multiplex PCR; TCRdb stores in-frame clones only, minus some. The repertoire holds some 130,000 clones, with over 60% as singletons. Sequencing used PBMCs. The receptors here all came from a human donor in good health.

The chain is built from TRBV29-1 and TRBJ2-1; 8 bases align to TRBD2. The CDR3 covers 10 residues. CDR1 is SQVTM and CDR2 is ANQGSEA in the germline V gene. Trimming removed 6 bases from V and 14 bases from J; junction bases left unmatched: 6. For the CDR3, the DNA is TGCAGCGTCACTAGCGGCAGGGAGTTCTTC. It yields the protein CSVTSGREFF.

The rearrangement joins TRBV9 to TRBJ1-3; D is possibly TRBD1 (5 bases). The CDR3 extends over 15 amino acids. Germline assignment: CDR1 SGDLS and CDR2 YYNGEE. Trimming removed 0 bases from V and 4 bases from J, with 11 bases in between. The CDR3 region is CASSVEGVSGNTIYF. The CDR3 DNA follows: TGTGCCAGCAGCGTAGAAGGGGTTTCCGGAAACACCATATATTTT.

This clone is a singleton in its sample. The J gene is TRBJ2-1, the V gene TRBV15; TRBD1 matches 7 bases. The junction had 14 bases not matched to a gene; V was cut back by 6 bases and J by 3 bases. Germline V CDR1 and CDR2: LNHNV, YYDKDF (reference sequence). The CDR3 has 17 amino acids. In DNA, the CDR3 is TGTGCCACCAGGAAAGAAGGGGGACAGAGATTCTACAATGAGCAGTTCTTC. This gives the protein CATRKEGGQRFYNEQFF.

This clone has a handful of counts. V is TRBV4-2 and J is TRBJ1-6, with D maybe TRBD1 (6 bases). Per the germline V gene, CDR1 is LGHNA and CDR2 is YNFKEQ. CDR3 length: 16 amino acids. Trimming took off 1 base at V and 9 bases at J, with 16 bases between the two ends. The CDR3 loop is CASSQGQAAQGSPLHF. CDR3 nucleotide sequence: TGTGCCAGCAGCCAAGGACAGGCGGCCCAGGGTTCACCCCTCCACTTT.

The sample holds one count of this clone. The rearrangement uses TRBV5-5 and TRBJ1-5; D uncertain. The CDR3 is made up of 16 amino acids. V was cut by 0 bases and J by 2 bases, with 12 bases left in between. Germline V CDR1 and CDR2: SGHKS, YYEKEE (reference sequence). The CDR3 region is CASSLEAEEGNQPQHF. The CDR3 DNA follows: TGTGCCAGCAGCTTGGAAGCAGAGGAGGGCAATCAGCCCCAGCATTTT.

The V call is TRBV2, the J call TRBJ1-1, with TRBD1 as a possible D gene (6 bases). The length of the CDR3 is 12 residues. V dropped 9 bases and J dropped 8 bases, with 16 bases sitting between them. CDR1 SNHLY and CDR2 FYNNEI come from the germline V gene. The CDR3 sequence: CASRRTGTEAFF. The CDR3, as DNA: TGTGCCAGTCGAAGAACAGGGACCGAAGCTTTCTTT.

The DNA for the CDR3 is TGTGCCAGCAGTGGCGGGATTAGAGGCGATCAGCCCCAGCATTTT. It specifies CASSGGIRGDQPQHF. The chain links TRBV27 to TRBJ1-5; D unclear. Germline CDR1 MNHEY, CDR2 SMNVEV (reference sequence). V lost 5 bases, J lost 5 bases, and 16 bases lay in between. The CDR3 has 15 residues.

This chain joins TRBV19 and TRBJ2-1; 7 nucleotides agree with TRBD2. The junction had 9 bases not matched to a gene; V was cut back by 7 bases and J by 6 bases. The CDR3 contains 14 residues. Germline values: CDR1 LNHDA, CDR2 SQIVND (reference sequence). The CDR3 loop reads CASTIQASGNEQFF. CDR3 bases: TGTGCCAGTACCATTCAGGCTAGCGGCAATGAGCAGTTCTTC.

The chain has TRBV5-1 and TRBJ1-2, with 8 nucleotides matching TRBD1. The CDR3 consists of 15 residues. The V segment lost 3 bases and the J segment 7 bases; nucleotides outside the gene matches: 11. Looked up from germline, CDR1 is SGHRS and CDR2 is YFSETQ. The CDR3 reads CASSSGGQGAAGYTF. The CDR3 region has the DNA TGCGCCAGCAGCTCTGGTGGGCAGGGGGCGGCTGGCTACACCTTC.

The J gene is TRBJ2-1, the V gene TRBV7-9, with D uncertain. The V gene's germline CDR1 is SEHNR and CDR2 FQNEAQ (reference sequence). The CDR3 totals 13 residues. V was pared by 6 bases and J by 12 bases, with 18 bases between. In nucleotides, the CDR3 is TGTGCCAGCAGGTCCGAGACCCCCCTAGTGCAGTTCTTC. It specifies CASRSETPLVQFF. Complete variable domain (other parts from reference TRBV7-9 and TRBJ2-1): DTGVSQNPRHKITKRGQNVTFRCDPISEHNRLYWYRQTLGQGPEFLTYFQNEAQLEKSRLLSDRFSAERPKGSFSTLEIQRTEQGDSAMYLCASRSETPLVQFFGPGTRLTVL.

A few counts support this clone. This chain links TRBV18 with TRBJ1-1; tentative D call: TRBD1 (5 bases). The CDR3 covers 15 residues. V was clipped by 3 bases and J by 3 bases, with 14 bases between them. Germline V CDR1 and CDR2: KGHSH, LQKENI. CDR3 in DNA: TGTGCCAGCTCACCTCGGGGGGGGTCGGACACTGAAGCTTTCTTT. Its translation is CASSPRGGSDTEAFF.

V is TRBV7-9 and J is TRBJ2-5; D is perhaps TRBD1 or TRBD2 (5 bases each). The J call may be in error: the DNA end matches TRBJ2-7 better. From germline, CDR1 is SEHNR and CDR2 FQNEAQ (reference sequence). The CDR3 is made up of 15 amino acids. CDR3 in DNA: TGTGCCAGCAGCTTAGTGGTGGGGGACTCCTACGAGCAGTACTTC. Translation gives CASSLVVGDSYEQYF.

The CDR3: CASSIAPGTYSYEQYF. The CDR3, as DNA: TGTGCCAGTAGTATAGCTCCAGGCACTTACTCCTACGAGCAGTACTTC. This chain joins TRBV19 and TRBJ2-7; D uncertain. The CDR3 is 16 residues long. V was clipped by 1 base and J by 0 bases, with 13 bases between them. Germline V lookup: CDR1 LNHDA, CDR2 SQIVND (reference sequence).

V and J are TRBV7-9 and TRBJ1-5; D gene uncertain. With 1 base removed from V and 5 bases from J, the gap between germline ends came to 9 bases. The germline CDR1 and CDR2 sequences are SEHNR and FQNEAQ (reference sequence). The CDR3 length is 14 residues. CDR3 loop: CASSLGSGDQPQHF. The CDR3 bases are TGTGCCAGCAGCTTAGGTAGTGGTGATCAGCCCCAGCATTTT.

The J gene is TRBJ1-1, the V gene TRBV6-5; D not certain. From germline, CDR1 is MNHEY and CDR2 SVGAGI. This CDR3 has 11 amino acids. CDR3 sequence: CDGEENTEAFF. Here the CDR3 DNA reads TGTGATGGTGAGGAGAACACTGAAGCTTTCTTT.

Details on this clone: At the DNA level, this CDR3 is encoded by other sequences in the same sample as well. The rearrangement links TRBV10-3 to TRBJ2-5; perhaps TRBD1 as D (8 bases). Deletions cut 5 bases from V and 5 bases from J, with 21 bases between. The CDR3 covers 16 residues. Per germline, CDR1 ENHRY and CDR2 SYGVKD. This CDR3 is CAISSFNRGGQETQYF. Here the CDR3 DNA reads TGTGCCATCAGTTCCTTTAACAGGGGGGGGCAGGAGACCCAGTACTTC.

This chain joins TRBV6-5 and TRBJ2-3; maybe TRBD2 (6 bases). Trimming took off 2 bases at V and 2 bases at J, with 11 bases between the two ends. This CDR3 comprises 15 residues. Germline V gives CDR1 MNHEY, CDR2 SVGAGI. CDR3 coding DNA: TGTGCCAGCAGTTACGGGGCGGGAACCACAGATACGCAGTATTTT. Translating gives CASSYGAGTTDTQYF.

This clone was seen once. The chain carries TRBV5-4 and TRBJ2-3; the match to TRBD2 covers 9 bases. Germline V gives CDR1 SGHNT, CDR2 YYREEE (reference sequence). This CDR3 has 17 amino acids. The trim removed 0 bases at V and 3 bases at J, leaving 8 bases unmatched. CDR3: CASSLGGISGGTDTQYF. The CDR3 coding sequence is TGTGCCAGCAGCTTGGGGGGCATTAGCGGGGGAACAGATACGCAGTATTTT.

The gene calls are TRBV2 and TRBJ1-2; D may be TRBD1 (5 bases). Trimming took off 10 bases at V and 8 bases at J, with 23 bases between the two ends. The V gene's germline CDR1 is SNHLY and CDR2 FYNNEI. This CDR3 is built from 14 residues. The CDR3 loop reads CATRPTVVVYGYTF. The DNA of the CDR3 is TGTGCCACACGACCGACAGTGGTGGTTTACGGCTACACCTTC.

The gene calls are TRBV27 and TRBJ2-5; D unclear. The CDR3 has 14 amino acids. Trimming pared 7 bases from V and 5 bases from J, leaving 17 bases between. Germline lookup yields CDR1 MNHEY and CDR2 SMNVEV (reference sequence). CDR3 residues: CASNGSNDTETQYF. The CDR3 nucleotides are TGTGCCAGCAATGGTAGTAATGATACGGAGACCCAGTACTTC.

This chain uses TRBV5-1 with TRBJ2-5, with D tentatively TRBD2 (7 bases). Germline V CDR1 and CDR2: SGHRS, YFSETQ. V shed 5 bases and J shed 1 base, with 12 bases lying between them. This CDR3 region has 14 residues. CDR3 region: CASRRGGTQETQYF. The DNA for the CDR3 is TGCGCCAGCAGGCGCGGGGGCACCCAAGAGACCCAGTACTTC.

The chain recombines TRBV6-4 with TRBJ1-1; possible D gene TRBD1, 5 bases. The germline V and J ends were trimmed by 6 bases and 7 bases, with 9 bases remaining between them. Looked up from germline, CDR1 is MRHNA and CDR2 is SNTAGT. This CDR3 spans 11 amino acids. The CDR3: CASSGGGEAFF. CDR3 in DNA: TGTGCCAGCAGCGGGGGGGGTGAAGCTTTCTTT.

The chain links TRBV28 to TRBJ2-1; D is unresolved. V dropped 2 bases and J dropped 5 bases, with 10 bases sitting between them. The length of the CDR3 is 14 residues. Germline values: CDR1 MDHEN, CDR2 SYDVKM. In nucleotides, the CDR3 is TGTGCCAGCAGTTTACCGGCCGGAGACAATGAGCAGTTCTTC. It translates to CASSLPAGDNEQFF. Complete variable domain (other parts from reference TRBV28 and TRBJ2-1): DVKVTQSSRYLVKRTGEKVFLECVQDMDHENMFWYRQDPGLGLRLIYFSYDVKMKEKGDIPEGYSVSREKKERFSLILESASTNQTSMYLCASSLPAGDNEQFFGPGTRLTVL.

This chain uses TRBV19 with TRBJ2-1; D is possibly TRBD2 (6 bases). The germline V and J ends were trimmed by 3 bases and 4 bases, with 13 bases remaining between them. CDR3 length: 15 amino acids. Germline CDR1 and CDR2: LNHDA and SQIVND (reference sequence). CDR3 loop: CASSIGGAGYNEQFF. The CDR3 DNA reads TGTGCCAGTAGTATCGGAGGGGCGGGGTACAATGAGCAGTTCTTC.

V usage is TRBV4-1 and J usage is TRBJ2-5; D is undetermined. The V gene's germline CDR1 is MGHRA and CDR2 YSYEKL. The CDR3 is made up of 14 amino acids. V was cut by 4 bases and J by 5 bases, with 14 bases left in between. CDR3 nucleotide sequence: TGCGCCAGCAGCCTGGTTGTTGGCTTGGAGACCCAGTACTTC. This gives the protein CASSLVVGLETQYF.

The genes are TRBV29-1 and TRBJ1-2; D is undetermined. Trimming left V 7 bases short and J 5 bases short, with 20 bases between. This CDR3 has 14 residues. Germline-derived CDR1 and CDR2 are SQVTM and ANQGSEA. Here the CDR3 DNA reads TGCAGCGCCGAAAAAAGAAATATGGCTTATGGCTACACCTTC. Translating gives CSAEKRNMAYGYTF.

V is TRBV4-2 and J is TRBJ1-2; the D gene is possibly TRBD1 (6 bases). Trimming took off 3 bases at V and 4 bases at J, with 15 bases between the two ends. The CDR3 is 15 residues long. Germline V CDR1 and CDR2: LGHNA, YNFKEQ. CDR3: CASSQGRQDGYGYTF. DNA for the CDR3: TGTGCCAGCAGCCAGGGCAGACAGGACGGCTATGGCTACACCTTC.

This rearrangement joins TRBV25-1 to TRBJ1-2; weak D call: TRBD1 (5 bases). Germline V gives CDR1 MGHDK, CDR2 SYGVNS. This CDR3 comprises 10 residues. The germline V and J ends were trimmed by 8 bases and 6 bases, with 7 bases remaining between them. Written as DNA, the CDR3 is TGTGCCAGCGGGGGGAATGGCTACACCTTC. This sequence encodes CASGGNGYTF.

V usage is TRBV4-2 and J usage is TRBJ2-7; a possible D gene is TRBD2 (5 bases). Germline lookup yields CDR1 LGHNA and CDR2 YNFKEQ. V lost 1 base and J lost 0, with 13 bases in between. The CDR3 runs to 16 residues. The CDR3 DNA is TGTGCCAGCAGCCAAGGGGGAGAACCCTTCTCCTACGAGCAGTACTTC. Protein product: CASSQGGEPFSYEQYF.